This T cell receptor beta chain came from a study of shared clonotypes between healthy human individuals. Assay used: immunoSEQ multiplex PCR; TCRdb lists only in-frame clones, some missing. The sample yields about 2.4 million clones, 90% to 95% seen once. Germline V CDR1 and CDR2: GTSNPN, SVGIG (reference sequence). V shed 3 bases and J shed 1 base, with 9 bases lying between them. The CDR3 loop spans 13 amino acids. The sequenced sample consisted of naive CD4+ T cells sorted from blood. Described subset: CD45RA+ positively selected. The receptor comes from a man younger than 35 in good health. The chain employs TRBV30 and TRBJ1-1; D remains ambiguous. The CDR3 DNA is TGTGCCTGGAGCGACTGGTGGAACACTGAAGCTTTCTTT. It codes for CAWSDWWNTEAFF.